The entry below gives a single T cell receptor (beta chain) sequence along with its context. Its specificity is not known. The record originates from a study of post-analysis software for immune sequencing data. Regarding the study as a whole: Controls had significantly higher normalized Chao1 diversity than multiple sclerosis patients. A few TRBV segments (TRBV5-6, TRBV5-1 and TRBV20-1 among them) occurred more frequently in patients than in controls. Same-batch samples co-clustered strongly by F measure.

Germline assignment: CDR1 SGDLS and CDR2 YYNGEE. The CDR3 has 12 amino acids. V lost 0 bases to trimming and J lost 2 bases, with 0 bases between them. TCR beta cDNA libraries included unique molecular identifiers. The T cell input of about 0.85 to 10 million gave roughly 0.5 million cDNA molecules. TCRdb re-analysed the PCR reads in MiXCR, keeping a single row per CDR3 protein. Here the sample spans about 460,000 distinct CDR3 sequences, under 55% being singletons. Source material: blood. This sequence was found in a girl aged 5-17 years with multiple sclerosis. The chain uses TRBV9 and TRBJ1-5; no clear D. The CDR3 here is CASSVGNQPQHF. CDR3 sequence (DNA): TGTGCCAGCAGCGTAGGCAATCAGCCCCAGCATTTT.